The 26 T cell receptor beta chains listed next were all sequenced from one sample in a study of T cell responses to AZD1222 COVID-19 vaccine. TCRdb's table, derived via immunoSEQ multiplex PCR, lists solely in-frame clones and lacks some. Of 150,000 to 200,000 clones in the sample, approximately 92% are singletons; the top ten hold about 6.9%. Source: peripheral blood, taken on day 0 of AZD1222 vaccination. These receptors were collected from an adult in good health.

The rearrangement uses TRBV12-3 or TRBV12-4 and TRBJ1-2, with D perhaps matching TRBD1 (5 bases). The CDR3 has 12 residues. V lost 5 bases and J 2 bases, leaving 6 bases between the germline ends. CDR3 DNA: TGTGCCAGCAGTGGACACAACTATGGCTACACCTTC. Its translation is CASSGHNYGYTF.

V is TRBV5-1 and J is TRBJ1-4; D might be TRBD1 (5 bases). V lost 0 bases and J 8 bases, leaving 14 bases between the germline ends. The germline V gene encodes CDR1 SGHRS and CDR2 YFSETQ. The CDR3 has 15 amino acids. For the CDR3, the DNA is TGCGCCAGCAGCTTGGGGCAGGGCGGAGGGGAAAAACTGTTTTTT. Protein sequence: CASSLGQGGGEKLFF.

This chain links TRBV7-9 with TRBJ2-1, with a weak D call TRBD1 (6 bases). The CDR3 spans 15 residues. Between the trimmed V and J ends, which lost 6 bases and 5 bases, there was a span of 17 bases. CDR1 and CDR2 (germline): SEHNR, FQNEAQ (reference sequence). CDR3 bases: TGTGCCAGCAGGCCACGGGCACAGGGCGACAATGAGCAGTTCTTC. It yields the protein CASRPRAQGDNEQFF.

This rearrangement joins TRBV9 to TRBJ2-1; TRBD2 matches 9 bases. The CDR3 sequence is 16 residues long. Germline V CDR1 and CDR2: SGDLS, YYNGEE. V was pared by 6 bases and J by 7 bases, with 14 bases of the junction left unmatched. CDR3: CASTTGTSNSLNEQFF. Here the CDR3 DNA reads TGTGCCAGCACCACAGGGACTAGCAACTCCCTGAATGAGCAGTTCTTC.

This rearrangement joins TRBV7-6 to TRBJ2-6, with unresolved D. The V and J ends lost 1 base and 5 bases respectively, with 12 bases between them. The CDR3 extends over 16 amino acids. The germline V gene has CDR1 SGHVS and CDR2 FNYEAQ. CDR3 sequence: CASSLDSDLWANVLTF. CDR3 coding DNA: TGTGCCAGCAGCTTAGACTCGGACCTCTGGGCCAACGTCCTGACTTTC.

The gene calls are TRBV28 and TRBJ2-1; D not resolved. Deletions cut 8 bases from V and 0 bases from J, with 11 bases between. CDR1 and CDR2 from the germline V gene are MDHEN and SYDVKM. The CDR3 runs 14 residues. As DNA, the CDR3 is TGTGCCAGCCGCATAGGCGGCTCCTACAATGAGCAGTTCTTC. Translated: CASRIGGSYNEQFF.

V gene TRBV20-1 combines with J gene TRBJ1-1; D remains ambiguous. The length of the CDR3 is 11 residues. V was cut by 0 bases and J by 9 bases, with 8 bases left in between. In germline, CDR1 is DFQATT, CDR2 SNEGSKA (reference sequence). The CDR3 is CSAREREKAFF. The CDR3 DNA sequence: TGCAGTGCTAGAGAGCGCGAGAAAGCTTTCTTT.

This clone was seen a few times. The J gene is TRBJ1-2, the V gene TRBV10-1; unclear D gene. Germline V gene data show CDR1 as WNHNN and CDR2 as SYGVQD (reference sequence). This CDR3 has 13 residues. Trimming took off 4 bases at V and 8 bases at J, with 14 bases between the two ends. CDR3 sequence reads: CASSVGRSGGYTF. CDR3 in DNA: TGCGCCAGCAGTGTGGGCCGATCAGGAGGCTACACCTTC.

The chain carries TRBV7-9 and TRBJ1-2; 11 nucleotides match TRBD1. This CDR3 is built from 13 residues. V shed 5 bases and J 6 bases; nucleotides not matched to a gene: 2. Germline V gene lookup returns CDR1 SEHNR and CDR2 FQNEAQ (reference sequence). CDR3 DNA: TGTGCCAGCAGCGCGGACAGGGGGCATGGCTACACCTTC. Translation gives CASSADRGHGYTF. Filled out from reference TRBV7-9 and TRBJ1-2, the complete variable domain reads DTGVSQNPRHKITKRGQNVTFRCDPISEHNRLYWYRQTLGQGPEFLTYFQNEAQLEKSRLLSDRFSAERPKGSFSTLEIQRTEQGDSAMYLCASSADRGHGYTFGSGTRLTVV.

V usage is TRBV2 and J usage is TRBJ1-5; TRBD1 matches at 8 bases. The V gene's germline CDR1 is SNHLY and CDR2 FYNNEI. Trimming took 8 bases from V and 3 from J; bases not matched to a gene: 6. The CDR3 has 14 residues. CDR3 nucleotide sequence: TGTGCCAGCTTCTTGGACAGGGCCAATCAGCCCCAGCATTTT. Its protein product is CASFLDRANQPQHF. The full variable domain, its missing parts supplied by reference TRBV2 and TRBJ1-5, is EPEVTQTPSHQVTQMGQEVILRCVPISNHLYFYWYRQILGQKVEFLVSFYNNEISEKSEIFDDQFSVERPDGSNFTLKIRSTKLEDSAMYFCASFLDRANQPQHFGDGTRLSIL.

V usage is TRBV7-8 and J usage is TRBJ2-5; D call uncertain. Trimming shortened V by 5 bases and J by 0 bases, and 16 bases separated the two germline ends. Per germline, CDR1 SGHVS and CDR2 FQNEAQ. The CDR3 covers 16 residues. The CDR3 loop reads CASSNIPQRYQETQYF. DNA for the CDR3: TGTGCCAGCAGCAACATCCCACAGAGGTACCAAGAGACCCAGTACTTC.

V usage is TRBV7-2 and J usage is TRBJ2-5; 8 bases agree with TRBD1. V shed 3 bases and J 5 bases; nucleotides not matched to a gene: 11. The germline V gene encodes CDR1 SGHTA and CDR2 FQGNSA. This CDR3 is 16 amino acids long. The DNA for the CDR3 is TGTGCCAGCAGCTTGACGCGCGGACAGGGCTGGGAGACCCAGTACTTC. Encoded protein: CASSLTRGQGWETQYF.

This clone was detected once. The chain uses TRBV6-6 and TRBJ2-1; 11 bases match TRBD2. J gave up 0 bases and V 9 bases, and 7 bases lay outside the gene matches. Germline CDR1 MNHNY, CDR2 SVGAGI (reference sequence). The CDR3 runs 16 residues. The CDR3 loop reads CASISGGVSSYNEQFF. The CDR3 DNA is TGTGCCAGTATTAGCGGGGGGGTAAGCTCCTACAATGAGCAGTTCTTC.

The chain combines TRBV10-1 with TRBJ1-5; tentatively, D is TRBD1 (5 bases). Germline-derived CDR1 and CDR2 are WNHNN and SYGVQD (reference sequence). This CDR3 has 13 residues. Between the trimmed V and J ends, which lost 4 bases and 6 bases, there was a span of 10 bases. CDR3 sequence reads: CASSGDSFQPQHF. CDR3 DNA: TGCGCCAGCAGTGGAGACAGCTTTCAGCCCCAGCATTTT.

This chain links TRBV4-1 with TRBJ1-1; D possibly corresponds to TRBD1 (6 bases). V dropped 0 bases and J dropped 1 base, with 15 bases sitting between them. Looked up from germline, CDR1 is MGHRA and CDR2 is YSYEKL. This CDR3 spans 17 amino acids. The CDR3 spells CASSQDGTGTWNTEAFF. The DNA of the CDR3 is TGCGCCAGCAGCCAAGATGGAACAGGGACCTGGAACACTGAAGCTTTCTTT.

This clone was recorded only once. CDR3 nucleotide sequence: TGTGCCAGCAGCTTACTAAAGAGGGAATCGGACGAGCAGTACTTC. Its protein product is CASSLLKRESDEQYF. The chain joins TRBV7-9 to TRBJ2-7; D might be TRBD2 (5 bases). The CDR3 totals 15 residues. V was trimmed by 2 bases and J by 5 bases, leaving 16 bases between them. Germline V gives CDR1 SEHNR, CDR2 FQNEAQ (reference sequence).

This sequence joins TRBV5-5 and TRBJ2-2, with a possible D match to TRBD1 (6 bases). This CDR3 has 15 amino acids. Trimming pared 6 bases from V and 7 bases from J, leaving 19 bases between. Germline V CDR1 and CDR2: SGHKS, YYEKEE (reference sequence). The CDR3 reads CASTPVGHGVGELFF. In DNA form, the CDR3 reads TGTGCCAGCACCCCAGTGGGACACGGGGTCGGGGAGCTGTTTTTT.

The CDR3 DNA follows: TGTGCCAGCAGCTCATTGCGGGGGGCGGTCACAGATACGCAGTATTTT. Translation: CASSSLRGAVTDTQYF. The chain carries TRBV6-2 or TRBV6-3 and TRBJ2-3; TRBD2 agrees at 8 bases. This CDR3 comprises 16 residues. The V segment lost 6 bases and the J segment 2 bases; nucleotides outside the gene matches: 10. Germline CDR1 MNHEY, CDR2 SVGEGT.

The chain is built from TRBV11-1 and TRBJ1-3; no definite D call. The CDR3 extends over 13 amino acids. V was clipped by 0 bases and J by 6 bases, with 6 bases between them. Germline assignment: CDR1 SGHAT and CDR2 FQDESV (reference sequence). CDR3 sequence: CASSLARENTIYF. The CDR3 DNA reads as TGTGCCAGCAGCTTAGCCCGTGAAAACACCATATATTTT.

The chain has TRBV5-1 and TRBJ2-1, with a weak D call TRBD2 (5 bases). The CDR3 is 15 residues long. V lost 7 bases and J 0 bases, leaving 14 bases between the germline ends. Germline lookup yields CDR1 SGHRS and CDR2 YFSETQ. Here the CDR3 DNA reads TGCGCCAGCGAGGAAGGAGGAAACTCCTACAATGAGCAGTTCTTC. Translating it yields CASEEGGNSYNEQFF.

The V and J genes are TRBV7-3 and TRBJ2-1; D perhaps matches TRBD2 (6 bases). This CDR3 spans 16 amino acids. Trimming cost V 2 bases and J 0 bases, with 11 bases left between them. Germline V gene data show CDR1 as SGHTA and CDR2 as FQGTGA. The CDR3 DNA reads TGTGCCAGCAGCTTAGGCGCCGGGGGCTCCTACAATGAGCAGTTCTTC. Translation: CASSLGAGGSYNEQFF. The full variable domain, in which reference TRBV7-3 and TRBJ2-1 provide the parts outside the CDR3, is GAGVSQTPSNKVTEKGKYVELRCDPISGHTALYWYRQSLGQGPEFLIYFQGTGAADDSGLPNDRFFAVRPEGSVSTLKIQRTERGDSAVYLCASSLGAGGSYNEQFFGPGTRLTVL.

The chain links TRBV27 to TRBJ1-2, with TRBD1 matching over 10 bases. The CDR3 loop spans 17 amino acids. V lost 1 base and J lost 4; bases outside the gene matches: 9. The germline V gene has CDR1 MNHEY and CDR2 SMNVEV (reference sequence). The CDR3 sequence: CASSLFLGTGDFYGYTF. CDR3 DNA: TGTGCCAGCAGTTTATTCCTCGGGACAGGGGATTTCTATGGCTACACCTTC.

The V and J genes are TRBV5-4 and TRBJ2-5; 11 bases line up with TRBD2. Germline values: CDR1 SGHNT, CDR2 YYREEE (reference sequence). V trimming: 4 bases; J trimming: 0 bases; junction bases outside the gene matches: 5. The CDR3 contains 16 residues. The DNA of the CDR3 is TGTGCCAGCAGCACACTGACTAGCGGGGACCAAGAGACCCAGTACTTC. It is translated as CASSTLTSGDQETQYF.

Comments on this clone: The sample carries other DNA sequences with the same CDR3. The chain employs TRBV7-9 and TRBJ2-3; D is uncertain. Looked up from germline, CDR1 is SEHNR and CDR2 is FQNEAQ (reference sequence). This CDR3 comprises 11 residues. V was trimmed by 3 bases and J by 3 bases, leaving 1 base between them. The CDR3 sequence: CASSLTDTQYF. The CDR3 DNA reads as TGTGCCAGCAGCTTGACAGATACGCAGTATTTT.

This sequence joins TRBV6-2 or TRBV6-3 and TRBJ2-1, with D uncertain. This CDR3 has 15 amino acids. Trimming removed 0 bases at V and 6 bases at J, with 12 bases between. CDR1 is MNHEY, CDR2 SVGEGT, per germline. The CDR3 DNA is TGTGCCAGCAGTTACTCGACACCCCGTGGCAATGAGCAGTTCTTC. Its translation: CASSYSTPRGNEQFF.

Note on this clone: Other DNA sequences from this sample encode an identical CDR3 as well. The rearrangement uses TRBV10-3 and TRBJ1-5, with D uncertain. This CDR3 contains 14 residues. Per germline, CDR1 ENHRY and CDR2 SYGVKD. V lost 4 bases and J 1 base, leaving 8 bases between the germline ends. The CDR3 here is CAISGTNSNQPQHF. The CDR3, as DNA: TGTGCCATCAGTGGGACGAACAGCAATCAGCCCCAGCATTTT.